These 29 T cell receptor beta chains originate from one sample sequenced in a study of siplizumab effects on memory and regulatory T cells. The table came from immunoSEQ multiplex PCR; TCRdb's copy has only in-frame clones and leaves some out. This table holds roughly 60,000 clones, 80% to 95% found once. The material sequenced was CD8+ T cells sorted from blood. Receptor source: a human donor in good health.

The rearrangement uses TRBV9 and TRBJ2-1; TRBD2 agrees at 11 bases. The germline gives CDR1 SGDLS, CDR2 YYNGEE. J gave up 7 bases and V 3 bases, and 6 bases lay outside the gene matches. CDR3 length: 15 residues. The CDR3 DNA sequence: TGTGCCAGCAGCGGTCTAGCGGGAGGAGGGAATGAGCAGTTCTTC. Translation gives CASSGLAGGGNEQFF.

The J gene is TRBJ2-5, the V gene TRBV7-9; 9 nucleotides line up with TRBD1. The V gene end was trimmed by 0 bases and the J gene end by 3 bases; junction bases not matched to a gene: 2. Germline V gene lookup returns CDR1 SEHNR and CDR2 FQNEAQ (reference sequence). CDR3 size: 15 residues. The CDR3 DNA sequence: TGTGCCAGCAGCTTAGCGGGGACAGGGAAAGAGACCCAGTACTTC. Its translation is CASSLAGTGKETQYF.

The chain has TRBV13 and TRBJ1-2; D not certain. Germline V gene sequence: CDR1 PRHDT, CDR2 FYEKMQ (reference sequence). The V and J ends lost 4 bases and 5 bases respectively, with 11 bases between them. This CDR3 comprises 13 residues. In nucleotides, the CDR3 is TGTGCCAGCAGCTCAACCGGGTCTTATGGCTACACCTTC. Encoded protein: CASSSTGSYGYTF.

The V gene is TRBV4-3, the J gene TRBJ1-4; the D is unclear. V dropped 0 bases and J dropped 8 bases, with 13 bases sitting between them. CDR1 is LGHNA, CDR2 YSLEER, per germline. This CDR3 region has 15 residues. The CDR3 bases are TGCGCCAGCAGCCAAGATAGGGCGGACTGGGAAAAACTGTTTTTT. Its translation: CASSQDRADWEKLFF.

The chain joins TRBV7-8 to TRBJ1-5; D is uncertain. CDR3 length equals 13 residues. CDR1 and CDR2 (germline): SGHVS, FQNEAQ. Trimming shortened V by 4 bases and J by 3 bases, and 7 bases separated the two germline ends. CDR3 region: CASSSRSNQPQHF. CDR3 DNA sequence: TGTGCCAGCAGCTCCCGCTCCAATCAGCCCCAGCATTTT. The whole variable domain, remainder taken from reference TRBV7-8 and TRBJ1-5, is GAGVSQSPRYKVAKRGQDVALRCDPISGHVSLFWYQQALGQGPEFLTYFQNEAQLDKSGLPSDRFFAERPEGSVSTLKIQRTQQEDSAVYLCASSSRSNQPQHFGDGTRLSIL.

CDR3 nucleotide sequence: TGTGCCAGCAGCAGTCAGGAGGGCACCACAGATACGCAGTATTTT. This codes for CASSSQEGTTDTQYF. The rearrangement joins TRBV7-9 to TRBJ2-3; D perhaps matches TRBD2 (6 bases). The CDR3 loop spans 15 amino acids. In germline, CDR1 is SEHNR, CDR2 FQNEAQ (reference sequence). V lost 5 bases, J lost 2 bases, and 14 bases lay in between. Full variable domain (rest looked up from reference TRBV7-9 and TRBJ2-3): DTGVSQNPRHKITKRGQNVTFRCDPISEHNRLYWYRQTLGQGPEFLTYFQNEAQLEKSRLLSDRFSAERPKGSFSTLEIQRTEQGDSAMYLCASSSQEGTTDTQYFGPGTRLTVL.

The chain is built from TRBV10-1 and TRBJ2-1; D unclear. The germline gives CDR1 WNHNN, CDR2 SYGVQD (reference sequence). Trimming pared 5 bases from V and 7 bases from J, leaving 21 bases between. There are 16 residues in the CDR3. The DNA for the CDR3 is TGCGCCAGCAGTCCAGATCAGGAGCTTGGGTTAAATGAGCAGTTCTTC. Translation gives CASSPDQELGLNEQFF.

The chain carries TRBV28 and TRBJ2-1; TRBD2 agrees at 8 bases. The CDR3 is made up of 16 amino acids. Germline V lookup: CDR1 MDHEN, CDR2 SYDVKM. V shed 1 base and J 4 bases; nucleotides not matched to a gene: 6. In nucleotides, the CDR3 is TGTGCCAGCAGTTTATTGGGGACTAGTATTTACAATGAGCAGTTCTTC. Translation: CASSLLGTSIYNEQFF.

The J gene is TRBJ1-3, the V gene TRBV30; D unresolved. CDR3 length: 14 amino acids. The V end was cut by 5 bases, the J end by 0 bases, with 11 bases between. Germline V CDR1 and CDR2: GTSNPN, SVGIG (reference sequence). The CDR3 region has the DNA TGTGCCTGGGACGGTCTAAGCTCTGGAAACACCATATATTTT. Its protein is CAWDGLSSGNTIYF. The full variable domain, with the rest looked up from reference TRBV30 and TRBJ1-3, is SQTIHQWPATLVQPVGSPLSLECTVEGTSNPNLYWYRQAAGRGLQLLFYSVGIGQISSEVPQNLSASRPQDRQFILSSKKLLLSDSGFYLCAWDGLSSGNTIYFGEGSWLTVV.

In DNA, the CDR3 is TGTGCCAGCAGCCAAGGGCCAGGGCACGCAGATACGCAGTATTTT. It is translated as CASSQGPGHADTQYF. This chain joins TRBV14 and TRBJ2-3, with D possibly being TRBD1 (5 bases). V lost 1 base and J 4 bases, leaving 12 bases between the germline ends. CDR3 length: 15 amino acids. CDR1 and CDR2 (germline): SGHDN, FVKESK.

The chain combines TRBV5-6 with TRBJ2-4; possibly TRBD1 for D (7 bases). Between the trimmed V and J ends, which lost 4 bases and 10 bases, there was a span of 21 bases. Germline CDR1 SGHDT, CDR2 YYEEEE. The CDR3 is made up of 15 amino acids. DNA of the CDR3: TGTGCCAGCAGCAAAGCAGGGGGATCGGGAGCAATTCAGTACTTC. Translation gives CASSKAGGSGAIQYF.

The chain is built from TRBV6-5 and TRBJ2-3; maybe TRBD2 (5 bases). Germline V gene lookup returns CDR1 MNHEY and CDR2 SVGAGI. The V gene lost 10 bases and the J gene lost 1 base, with 12 bases spanning the gap. The CDR3 loop spans 13 amino acids. CDR3 sequence: CATTEGGTDTQYF. CDR3 in DNA: TGTGCCACCACCGAGGGAGGCACAGATACGCAGTATTTT.

The rearrangement uses TRBV9 and TRBJ2-2; D possibly uses TRBD1 or TRBD2 (6 bases each). There are 16 residues in the CDR3. Trimming shortened V by 6 bases and J by 2 bases, and 17 bases separated the two germline ends. Germline V gene data show CDR1 as SGDLS and CDR2 as YYNGEE. CDR3 in amino acids: CASTPEGGANTGELFF. The DNA for the CDR3 is TGTGCCAGCACCCCCGAGGGGGGAGCCAACACCGGGGAGCTGTTTTTT.

V usage is TRBV27 and J usage is TRBJ2-3, with TRBD2 matching 15 bases. CDR3 length: 17 residues. CDR1 is MNHEY and CDR2 is SMNVEV in the germline V gene (reference sequence). V dropped 3 bases and J dropped 3; count of bases not matched to a gene: 4. Here the CDR3 DNA reads TGTGCCAGCAGTTTGGGACTAGCGGGAGGAGGGACAGATACGCAGTATTTT. It is translated as CASSLGLAGGGTDTQYF.

This rearrangement joins TRBV19 to TRBJ2-2, with TRBD1 as a possible D gene (5 bases). Trimming cost V 5 bases and J 4 bases, with 8 bases left between them. In germline, CDR1 is LNHDA, CDR2 SQIVND (reference sequence). The CDR3 is 13 amino acids. The CDR3 bases are TGTGCCAGTAGTGACAGCAGCACCGGGGAGCTGTTTTTT. This encodes CASSDSSTGELFF.

This chain joins TRBV19 and TRBJ2-2; D is unresolved. Per the germline V gene, CDR1 is LNHDA and CDR2 is SQIVND (reference sequence). Trimming took off 1 base at V and 1 base at J, with 10 bases between the two ends. The CDR3 loop spans 16 amino acids. The CDR3 bases are TGTGCCAGTAGTATAGTTTTCTCGGGGAACACCGGGGAGCTGTTTTTT. This gives the protein CASSIVFSGNTGELFF.

The gene calls are TRBV30 and TRBJ1-6, with 9 bases matching TRBD1. V trimming: 0 bases; J trimming: 6 bases; junction bases outside the gene matches: 24. Germline V gives CDR1 GTSNPN, CDR2 SVGIG (reference sequence). The CDR3 runs to 22 residues. The CDR3 protein is CAWSVNRAADRGVIQFNSPLHF. The CDR3 DNA sequence: TGTGCCTGGAGTGTAAATCGTGCCGCAGACAGGGGGGTGATACAGTTTAATTCACCCCTCCACTTT.

This clone was found once. The chain carries TRBV15 and TRBJ2-1; 11 nucleotides align to TRBD2. V dropped 3 bases and J dropped 0; count of bases not matched to a gene: 1. From germline, CDR1 is LNHNV and CDR2 YYDKDF (reference sequence). This CDR3 contains 16 residues. The DNA for the CDR3 is TGTGCCACCAGCAGTACTAGCGGGAGCTCCTACAATGAGCAGTTCTTC. The encoded protein is CATSSTSGSSYNEQFF.

DNA of the CDR3: TGTGCCAGCAGCGTAGGGTCTGAGCGGGGGAACATTCAGTACTTC. Residues: CASSVGSERGNIQYF. The chain has TRBV9 and TRBJ2-4; 8 bases map to TRBD2. This CDR3 region has 15 residues. The V gene's germline CDR1 is SGDLS and CDR2 YYNGEE. V lost 0 bases to trimming and J lost 7 bases; unmatched junction nucleotides: 6. Together with reference TRBV9 and TRBJ2-4, the CDR3 gives the full variable domain: DSGVTQTPKHLITATGQRVTLRCSPRSGDLSVYWYQQSLDQGLQFLIQYYNGEERAKGNILERFSAQQFPDLHSELNLSSLELGDSALYFCASSVGSERGNIQYFGAGTRLSVL.

The chain links TRBV18 to TRBJ2-7; D remains unclear. Germline V gene lookup returns CDR1 KGHSH and CDR2 LQKENI. V lost 3 bases, J lost 1 base, and 10 bases lay in between. This CDR3 spans 14 amino acids. The DNA for the CDR3 is TGTGCCAGCTCACCTATAGACGGATCCTACGAGCAGTACTTC. This encodes CASSPIDGSYEQYF.

V usage is TRBV12-5 and J usage is TRBJ2-2; TRBD1 might be the D (5 bases). The CDR3 runs 15 residues. Germline V gene data show CDR1 as LGHNT and CDR2 as FRNRAP. Trimming left V 9 bases short and J 7 bases short, with 21 bases between. CDR3 amino acids: CASTTLGPRGGELFF. In DNA, the CDR3 is TGTGCTAGCACCACCCTGGGGCCTAGGGGCGGGGAGCTGTTTTTT.

This clone is a singleton in its sample. The chain combines TRBV10-1 with TRBJ2-2, with 12 bases that match TRBD2. With 3 bases clipped from V and 7 bases from J, the junction kept 9 bases outside the gene matches. This CDR3 comprises 17 residues. Germline assignment: CDR1 WNHNN and CDR2 SYGVQD (reference sequence). DNA of the CDR3: TGCGCCAGCAGTGATCTAGCGGGAGGGCCATCGGACGGGGAGCTGTTTTTT. Its protein is CASSDLAGGPSDGELFF.

Of note for this clone: One junction end does not reproduce the germline sequence, and a read error may be involved. The chain uses TRBV2 and TRBJ2-7; D might be TRBD1 or TRBD2, each matching 5 bases. The germline V gene encodes CDR1 SNHLY and CDR2 FYNNEI. The CDR3 consists of 16 residues. The CDR3 here is CASSEGPGTASYEQYF. The CDR3 region has the DNA TGTGCCAGCAGCGAAGGCCCCGGGACGGCCTCCTACGAGCAGTACTTC.

V and J are TRBV27 and TRBJ1-5; TRBD1 might be the D (5 bases). V shed 0 bases and J shed 4 bases, with 10 bases lying between them. Germline-derived CDR1 and CDR2 are MNHEY and SMNVEV (reference sequence). The CDR3 runs 15 residues. The CDR3 DNA is TGTGCCAGCAGTTTATCGAATGACAGAAATCAGCCCCAGCATTTT. This translates into CASSLSNDRNQPQHF.

The J gene is TRBJ2-1, the V gene TRBV29-1; 8 nucleotides align to TRBD2. J was trimmed by 16 bases and V by 8 bases; bases with no gene match: 10. CDR3 length: 10 residues. Germline V lookup: CDR1 SQVTM, CDR2 ANQGSEA. The CDR3 region is CSPDSGGRFF. The CDR3 DNA reads as TGCAGCCCTGATTCGGGAGGGCGCTTCTTC.

V usage is TRBV7-2 and J usage is TRBJ2-5, with TRBD2 matching 11 bases. The V gene end was trimmed by 5 bases and the J gene end by 5 bases; junction bases not matched to a gene: 4. The CDR3 is 14 amino acids. Germline CDR1 and CDR2: SGHTA and FQGNSA. CDR3 residues: CASSSSGRGETQYF. Here the CDR3 DNA reads TGTGCCAGCAGCAGTAGCGGGAGGGGTGAGACCCAGTACTTC.

The chain combines TRBV5-1 with TRBJ2-7; D is possibly TRBD2 (5 bases). The length of the CDR3 is 13 residues. CDR1 is SGHRS, CDR2 YFSETQ, per germline. V was shortened by 2 bases and J by 2 bases, with 8 bases between the two germline ends. The CDR3 sequence is CASSFRDAYEQYF. For the CDR3, the DNA is TGCGCCAGCAGCTTCCGGGATGCCTACGAGCAGTACTTC.

This chain uses TRBV27 with TRBJ1-2; a weak D match, TRBD1 (5 bases). This CDR3 comprises 16 residues. V shed 6 bases and J shed 8 bases, with 25 bases lying between them. CDR1 is MNHEY, CDR2 SMNVEV, per germline (reference sequence). This CDR3 is CASRETPRGPQSGYTF. CDR3 DNA: TGTGCCAGCAGAGAAACTCCTCGGGGACCACAGTCGGGCTACACCTTC.

This rearrangement joins TRBV7-6 to TRBJ2-2; 12 bases align to TRBD2. The CDR3 covers 19 residues. V trimming: 5 bases; J trimming: 6 bases; junction bases outside the gene matches: 16. Per the germline V gene, CDR1 is SGHVS and CDR2 is FNYEAQ. Written as DNA, the CDR3 is TGTGCCAGCAGCCCACAAGTGACTAGCGGGAGAATTTGGGCCGGGGAGCTGTTTTTT. This codes for CASSPQVTSGRIWAGELFF.